The 10 T cell receptor beta chains reported below all come from one sample, sequenced in a study of blood T cell repertoires in COVID-19. TCRdb's copy holds only in-frame clones and misses some; the assay was immunoSEQ multiplex PCR. The table lists tens of thousands of clones, about 74% of them singletons. Sequences were obtained from peripheral blood. Source of these receptors: a human donor in a cohort sampled during active COVID-19.

The chain couples TRBV24-1 to TRBJ2-1, with TRBD2 identical over 8 bases. This CDR3 contains 16 residues. Germline V gives CDR1 KGHDR, CDR2 SFDVKD. After removal of 2 bases from V and 9 bases from J, the junction contained 11 bases not matched to a gene. The CDR3 DNA reads TGTGCCACCAGTGATTATAAAGCGGGAGTTAGGGGTGAGCAGTTCTTC. This sequence encodes CATSDYKAGVRGEQFF.

This sequence joins TRBV6-2 or TRBV6-3 and TRBJ2-5, with TRBD2 matching over 9 bases. The length of the CDR3 is 15 residues. The V segment lost 4 bases and the J segment 3 bases; nucleotides outside the gene matches: 6. Germline CDR1 MNHEY, CDR2 SVGEGT. CDR3 residues: CASSSAGGVEETQYF. In nucleotides, the CDR3 is TGTGCCAGCAGTTCGGCGGGAGGGGTCGAAGAGACCCAGTACTTC.

The gene calls are TRBV28 and TRBJ2-1; 9 nucleotides align to TRBD2. Germline CDR1 is MDHEN and CDR2 is SYDVKM. CDR3 length: 17 residues. Trimming removed 7 bases from V and 4 bases from J; junction bases left unmatched: 14. The CDR3 sequence is CASTPRGAGGFYNEQFF. The CDR3 region has the DNA TGTGCCAGCACCCCACGAGGCGCGGGAGGGTTTTACAATGAGCAGTTCTTC.

The V gene is TRBV15, the J gene TRBJ1-5; D is unresolved. This CDR3 is 12 amino acids long. V was shortened by 2 bases and J by 4 bases, with 3 bases between the two germline ends. In germline, CDR1 is LNHNV, CDR2 YYDKDF (reference sequence). CDR3 in amino acids: CATSRTNQPQHF. CDR3 bases: TGTGCCACCAGCAGAACAAATCAGCCCCAGCATTTT.

V usage is TRBV11-1 and J usage is TRBJ2-1; the match to TRBD1 covers 8 bases. Germline CDR1 and CDR2: SGHAT and FQDESV (reference sequence). The ends lost 5 bases at V and 5 bases at J; junction bases unmatched: 8. There are 15 residues in the CDR3. The CDR3 coding sequence is TGTGCCAGCAGCCCGGCCGGGGACAGGCACAATGAGCAGTTCTTC. It codes for CASSPAGDRHNEQFF.

The chain employs TRBV28 and TRBJ1-1; D possibly corresponds to TRBD1 (6 bases). Germline loops: CDR1 MDHEN, CDR2 SYDVKM. V lost 3 bases, J lost 1 base, and 12 bases lay in between. The CDR3 spans 15 residues. The CDR3 bases are TGTGCCAGCAGTTTTCGGAACAGGGCGAACACTGAAGCTTTCTTT. Its protein product is CASSFRNRANTEAFF.

The chain joins TRBV4-3 to TRBJ2-7, with D possibly matching TRBD2 (5 bases). Germline V CDR1 and CDR2: LGHNA, YSLEER. Trimming cost V 1 base and J 3 bases, with 7 bases left between them. The CDR3 sequence is 13 residues long. CDR3 residues: CASSQVRGYEQYF. DNA of the CDR3: TGCGCCAGCAGCCAAGTACGGGGCTACGAGCAGTACTTC.

This clone was seen a handful of times. The rearrangement uses TRBV4-3 and TRBJ2-7; D is unresolved. V lost 1 base, J lost 1 base, and 8 bases lay in between. The CDR3 is 14 amino acids. The V gene's germline CDR1 is LGHNA and CDR2 YSLEER. CDR3 protein: CASSQVQASYEQYF. CDR3 DNA: TGCGCCAGCAGCCAAGTTCAGGCGTCCTACGAGCAGTACTTC.

The chain carries TRBV28 and TRBJ2-7; 14 bases agree with TRBD2. The trim removed 7 bases at V and 5 bases at J, leaving 10 bases unmatched. The length of the CDR3 is 16 residues. Germline CDR1 MDHEN, CDR2 SYDVKM. In nucleotides, the CDR3 is TGTGCCAGCACCCAGACCGGACTAGCGGGAGGCGACGAGCAGTACTTC. Its translation: CASTQTGLAGGDEQYF.

The V gene is TRBV18, the J gene TRBJ1-1, with 8 bases identical to TRBD1. This CDR3 is built from 17 residues. Germline V gene data show CDR1 as KGHSH and CDR2 as LQKENI. Losses at the gene ends were 2 bases for V and 3 bases for J; bases not matched to a gene: 11. The CDR3 here is CASSPRQGSRGDTEAFF. The CDR3, as DNA: TGTGCCAGCTCACCAAGACAGGGGTCCCGTGGGGACACTGAAGCTTTCTTT.